This T cell receptor (beta chain) originates from a study of tumor and adjacent non-tumor tissue in lung cancer. V lost 5 bases, J lost 5 bases, and 7 bases lay in between. CDR3 length: 11 amino acids. Looked up from germline, CDR1 is DFQATT and CDR2 is SNEGSKA (reference sequence). This sample's RNA came from whole unsorted tissue. TCRbeta libraries were built with three rounds of nested PCR, modified from ARM-PCR. TCRdb redid the calling of the multiplex PCR reads with MiXCR, one entry per CDR3 protein. Seen here are about 200,000 distinct CDR3 sequences, 70% to 75% observed once, and the top ten hold under 30%.

Sequenced: lung tumor tissue. This chain joins TRBV20-1 and TRBJ1-5, with D tentatively TRBD1 (5 bases). The TCR originated in a man in his 60s with non-small cell lung cancer. The CDR3 nucleotides are TGCAGTGCTCAGGGCGATCAGCCCCAGCATTTT. Its translation is CSAQGDQPQHF.